This T cell receptor (beta chain) stems from a study of T cells in Graves' hyperthyroidism and ophthalmopathy. Ten or more counts support this clonotype. What was amplified from RNA transcripts were TCR beta CDR3 regions. HTBI primers were the set used in a first-round RT-PCR of the TCR CDR3. TCRdb ran MiXCR on the multiplex PCR reads and lists one entry per CDR3 protein. The sample lists some 250,000 distinct CDR3 sequences, approximately 15% occurring once. Germline CDR1 and CDR2: MDHEN and SYDVKM. The CDR3 length is 15 residues. Deletions cut 3 bases from V and 5 bases from J, with 17 bases between.

The rearrangement links TRBV28 to TRBJ2-7; the D gene could be TRBD1 or TRBD2 (5 bases each). The source of this sequence is a woman aged 40-49 years with Graves' hyperthyroidism that later progressed to Graves' ophthalmopathy. The material sequenced was blood. The CDR3 sequence: CASSFPGRVYNEQYF. CDR3 in DNA: TGTGCCAGCAGTTTCCCGGGGCGGGTATATAACGAGCAGTACTTC.